The T cell receptor beta chain described here comes from a study of T cells after yellow fever vaccination. Study findings and constraints: There was a small share of clonotypes that showed up in both the CD4 and CD8 compartments. Reappearance after the booster was observed for most primary-vaccination clones (roughly 97% CD4, around 90% CD8).

MiXCR, applied by TCRdb to the 5' RACE reads, yields one record per CDR3 protein. Of a few hundred thousand distinct CDR3 sequences listed, 2.5% to 3.5% are singletons. This clonotype showed up many times. The antigen is undetermined. The J segment lost 1 base and the V segment lost 0 bases, leaving 9 bases of the junction unmatched. From germline, CDR1 is SGHRS and CDR2 YFSETQ. This CDR3 region has 17 residues. The V and J genes are TRBV5-1 and TRBJ1-1; 7 nucleotides align to TRBD1. The sequence was collected from a man younger than 30 who received the YFV17D yellow fever vaccine. This specimen consisted of CD4+ T cells sorted from PBMCs, obtained 10 days after the yellow fever booster vaccination. In nucleotides, the CDR3 is TGCGCCAGCAGCTTGGGGCCTCGACAGGGAGGGAACACTGAAGCTTTCTTT. Translation gives CASSLGPRQGGNTEAFF.